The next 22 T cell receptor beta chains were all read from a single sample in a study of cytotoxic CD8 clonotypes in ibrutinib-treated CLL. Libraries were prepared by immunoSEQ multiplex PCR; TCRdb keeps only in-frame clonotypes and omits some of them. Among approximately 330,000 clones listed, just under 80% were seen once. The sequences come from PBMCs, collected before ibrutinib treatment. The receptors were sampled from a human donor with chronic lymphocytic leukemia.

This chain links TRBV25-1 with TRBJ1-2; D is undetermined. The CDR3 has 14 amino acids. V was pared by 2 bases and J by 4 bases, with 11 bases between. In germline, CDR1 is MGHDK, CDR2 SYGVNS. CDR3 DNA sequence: TGTGCCAGCAGTGAACTTGGACGGGGCTATGGCTACACCTTC. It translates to CASSELGRGYGYTF.

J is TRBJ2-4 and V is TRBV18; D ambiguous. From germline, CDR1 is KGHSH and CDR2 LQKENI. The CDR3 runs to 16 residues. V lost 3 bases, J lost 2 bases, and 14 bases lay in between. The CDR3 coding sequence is TGTGCCAGCTCACCTCGGGCCCAGACAACCAAAAACATTCAGTACTTC. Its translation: CASSPRAQTTKNIQYF.

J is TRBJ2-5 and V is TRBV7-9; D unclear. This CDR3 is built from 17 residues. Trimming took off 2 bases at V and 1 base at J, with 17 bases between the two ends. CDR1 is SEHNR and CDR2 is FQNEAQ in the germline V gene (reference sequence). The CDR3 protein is CASSLLPPISGQETQYF. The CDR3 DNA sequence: TGTGCCAGCAGCTTATTACCTCCCATCTCGGGCCAAGAGACCCAGTACTTC.

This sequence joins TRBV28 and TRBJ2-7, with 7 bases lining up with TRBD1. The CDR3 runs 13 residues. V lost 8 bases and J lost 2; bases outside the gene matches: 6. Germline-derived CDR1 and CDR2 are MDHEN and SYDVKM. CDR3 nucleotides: TGTGCCAGCTCACAGGGGACAACCTACGAGCAGTACTTC. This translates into CASSQGTTYEQYF. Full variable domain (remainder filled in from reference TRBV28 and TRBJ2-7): DVKVTQSSRYLVKRTGEKVFLECVQDMDHENMFWYRQDPGLGLRLIYFSYDVKMKEKGDIPEGYSVSREKKERFSLILESASTNQTSMYLCASSQGTTYEQYFGPGTRLTVT.

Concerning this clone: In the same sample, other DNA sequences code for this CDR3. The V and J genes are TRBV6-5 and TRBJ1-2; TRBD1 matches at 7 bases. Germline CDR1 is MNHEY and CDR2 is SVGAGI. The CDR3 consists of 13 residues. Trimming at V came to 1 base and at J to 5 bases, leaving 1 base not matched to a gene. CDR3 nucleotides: TGTGCCAGCAGTTACTTACAGGGGTATGGCTACACCTTC. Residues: CASSYLQGYGYTF.

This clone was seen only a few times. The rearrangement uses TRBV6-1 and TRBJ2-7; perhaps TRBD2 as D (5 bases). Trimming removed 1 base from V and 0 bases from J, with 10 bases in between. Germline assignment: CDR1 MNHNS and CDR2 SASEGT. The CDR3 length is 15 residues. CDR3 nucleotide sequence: TGTGCCAGCAGTGAAGGAGGGCTTAGCTCCTACGAGCAGTACTTC. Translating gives CASSEGGLSSYEQYF.

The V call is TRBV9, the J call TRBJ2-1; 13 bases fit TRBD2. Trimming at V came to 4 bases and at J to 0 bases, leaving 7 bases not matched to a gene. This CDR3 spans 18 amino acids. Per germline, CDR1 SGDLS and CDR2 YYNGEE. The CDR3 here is CASSTWGLAGSSYNEQFF. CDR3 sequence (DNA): TGTGCCAGCAGCACATGGGGACTAGCGGGAAGCTCCTACAATGAGCAGTTCTTC. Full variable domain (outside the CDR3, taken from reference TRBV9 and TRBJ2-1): DSGVTQTPKHLITATGQRVTLRCSPRSGDLSVYWYQQSLDQGLQFLIQYYNGEERAKGNILERFSAQQFPDLHSELNLSSLELGDSALYFCASSTWGLAGSSYNEQFFGPGTRLTVL.

CDR3 in amino acids: CASSLLFESSYNEQFF. The CDR3 nucleotides read TGTGCCAGCAGTTTATTGTTCGAGAGCTCCTACAATGAGCAGTTCTTC. The chain recombines TRBV28 with TRBJ2-1, with unresolved D. The CDR3 length is 16 residues. The germline CDR1 and CDR2 sequences are MDHEN and SYDVKM. V was pared by 1 base and J by 0 bases, with 10 bases between. The variable domain in full, completed from reference TRBV28 and TRBJ2-1, reads DVKVTQSSRYLVKRTGEKVFLECVQDMDHENMFWYRQDPGLGLRLIYFSYDVKMKEKGDIPEGYSVSREKKERFSLILESASTNQTSMYLCASSLLFESSYNEQFFGPGTRLTVL.

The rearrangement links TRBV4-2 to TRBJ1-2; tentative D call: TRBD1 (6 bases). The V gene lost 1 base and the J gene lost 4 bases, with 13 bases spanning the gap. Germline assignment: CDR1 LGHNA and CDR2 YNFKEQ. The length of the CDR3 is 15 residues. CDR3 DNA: TGTGCCAGCAGCCAAGGCCGGGACATTGGCTATGGCTACACCTTC. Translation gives CASSQGRDIGYGYTF.

The CDR3 sequence: CASSFPARASGNTDTQYF. CDR3 DNA: TGTGCCAGCAGCTTCCCGGCCCGGGCTAGCGGGAACACAGATACGCAGTATTTT. The chain joins TRBV7-9 to TRBJ2-3; 9 bases match TRBD2. The CDR3 runs 18 residues. Per the germline V gene, CDR1 is SEHNR and CDR2 is FQNEAQ (reference sequence). Trimming took 3 bases from V and 2 from J; bases not matched to a gene: 12.

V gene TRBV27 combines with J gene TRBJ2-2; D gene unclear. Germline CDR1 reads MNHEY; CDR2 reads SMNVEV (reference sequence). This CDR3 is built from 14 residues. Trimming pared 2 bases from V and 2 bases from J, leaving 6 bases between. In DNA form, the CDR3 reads TGTGCCAGCAGTTTAGACGGAAACACCGGGGAGCTGTTTTTT. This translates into CASSLDGNTGELFF.

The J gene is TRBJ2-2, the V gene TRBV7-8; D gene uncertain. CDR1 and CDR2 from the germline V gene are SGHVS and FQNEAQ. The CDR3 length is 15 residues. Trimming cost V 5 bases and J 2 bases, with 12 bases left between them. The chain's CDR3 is CASSPLRGNTGELFF. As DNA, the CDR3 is TGTGCCAGCAGCCCCCTTCGAGGCAACACCGGGGAGCTGTTTTTT.

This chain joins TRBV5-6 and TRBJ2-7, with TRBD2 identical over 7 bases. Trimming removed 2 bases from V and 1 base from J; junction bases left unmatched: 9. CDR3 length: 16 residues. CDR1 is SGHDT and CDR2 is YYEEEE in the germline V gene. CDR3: CASSFFWGGFSYEQYF. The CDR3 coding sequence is TGTGCCAGCAGCTTCTTCTGGGGAGGGTTTTCCTACGAGCAGTACTTC.

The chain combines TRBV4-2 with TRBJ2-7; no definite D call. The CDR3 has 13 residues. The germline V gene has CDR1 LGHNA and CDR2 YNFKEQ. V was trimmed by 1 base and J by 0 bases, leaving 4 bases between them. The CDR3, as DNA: TGTGCCAGCAGCCAAGGGGCCTCCTACGAGCAGTACTTC. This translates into CASSQGASYEQYF.

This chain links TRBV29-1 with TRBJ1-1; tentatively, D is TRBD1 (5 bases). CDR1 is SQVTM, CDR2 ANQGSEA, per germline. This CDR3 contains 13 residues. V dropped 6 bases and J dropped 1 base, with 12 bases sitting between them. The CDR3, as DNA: TGCAGCGTCTACGGACATGCGAACACTGAAGCTTTCTTT. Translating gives CSVYGHANTEAFF.

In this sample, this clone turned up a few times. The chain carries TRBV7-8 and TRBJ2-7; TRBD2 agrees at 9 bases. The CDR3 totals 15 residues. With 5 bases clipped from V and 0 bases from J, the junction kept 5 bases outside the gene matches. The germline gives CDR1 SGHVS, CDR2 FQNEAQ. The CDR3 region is CASSPLAGPSYEQYF. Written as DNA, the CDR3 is TGTGCCAGCAGCCCACTAGCGGGTCCCTCCTACGAGCAGTACTTC. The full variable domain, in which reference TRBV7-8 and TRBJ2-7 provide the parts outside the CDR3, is GAGVSQSPRYKVAKRGQDVALRCDPISGHVSLFWYQQALGQGPEFLTYFQNEAQLDKSGLPSDRFFAERPEGSVSTLKIQRTQQEDSAVYLCASSPLAGPSYEQYFGPGTRLTVT.

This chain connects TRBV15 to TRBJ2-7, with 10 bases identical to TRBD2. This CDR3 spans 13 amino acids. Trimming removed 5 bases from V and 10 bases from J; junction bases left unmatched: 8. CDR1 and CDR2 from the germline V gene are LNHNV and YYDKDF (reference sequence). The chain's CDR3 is CATSVPSGRVQYF. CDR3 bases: TGTGCCACCAGCGTCCCTAGCGGGAGAGTACAGTACTTC.

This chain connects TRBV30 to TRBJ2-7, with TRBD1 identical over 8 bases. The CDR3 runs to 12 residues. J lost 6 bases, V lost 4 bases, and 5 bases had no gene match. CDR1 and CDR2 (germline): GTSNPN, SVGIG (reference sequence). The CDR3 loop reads CAWTGQEGEQYF. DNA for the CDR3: TGTGCCTGGACGGGACAGGAGGGCGAGCAGTACTTC.

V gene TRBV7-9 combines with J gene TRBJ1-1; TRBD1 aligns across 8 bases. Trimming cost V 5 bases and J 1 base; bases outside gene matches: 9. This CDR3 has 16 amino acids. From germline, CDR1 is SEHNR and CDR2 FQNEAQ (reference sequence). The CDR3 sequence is CASSTRQGRGNTEAFF. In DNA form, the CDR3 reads TGTGCCAGCAGCACCAGACAGGGGAGGGGGAACACTGAAGCTTTCTTT.

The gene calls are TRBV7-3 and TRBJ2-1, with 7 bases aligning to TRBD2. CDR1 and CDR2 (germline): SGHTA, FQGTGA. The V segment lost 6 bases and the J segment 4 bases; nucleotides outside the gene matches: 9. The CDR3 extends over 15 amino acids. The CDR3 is CASSRSGREYNEQFF. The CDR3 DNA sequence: TGTGCCAGCAGTCGTAGCGGGCGAGAGTACAATGAGCAGTTCTTC.

The CDR3 loop reads CAWNRASEAFF. The DNA of the CDR3 is TGTGCCTGGAATCGCGCGTCGGAAGCTTTCTTT. The gene calls are TRBV30 and TRBJ1-1; D unclear. Trimming removed 4 bases at V and 8 bases at J, with 11 bases between. The CDR3 has 11 residues. Looked up from germline, CDR1 is GTSNPN and CDR2 is SVGIG (reference sequence).

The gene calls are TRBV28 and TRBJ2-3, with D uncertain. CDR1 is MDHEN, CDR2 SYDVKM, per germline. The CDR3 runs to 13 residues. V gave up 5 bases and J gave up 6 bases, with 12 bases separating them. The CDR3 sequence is CASSGIYVDTQYF. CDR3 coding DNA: TGTGCCAGCAGTGGAATCTACGTGGATACGCAGTATTTT.